A single sample is the source of the 19 T cell receptor beta chains below, sequenced in a study of patients and donors after allogeneic stem cell transplantation. Via MiXCR, TCRdb re-called the RT-PCR reads, giving one row per CDR3 protein. This table has around 150,000 distinct CDR3 sequences, about a third appearing once. The sequencing sample was made of blood, either unsorted or a sorted T cell fraction (not recorded which). The receptors shown here come from a human donor who was either an allogeneic HSCT recipient or a stem cell or donor lymphocyte infusion donor (not recorded which). It is not recorded whose cells these are; they may come from a transplant donor.

J is TRBJ2-1 and V is TRBV12-3 or TRBV12-4; D possibly uses TRBD1 or TRBD2 (5 bases each). The CDR3 covers 15 residues. Trimming took off 2 bases at V and 8 bases at J, with 16 bases between the two ends. CDR3 DNA sequence: TGTGCCAGCAGTTTACGGCAGGGAGTGACGGATGAGCAGTTCTTC. Its protein is CASSLRQGVTDEQFF.

The chain has TRBV12-3 or TRBV12-4 and TRBJ2-1, with a tentative D call TRBD2 (6 bases). CDR3 length: 14 amino acids. V lost 5 bases to trimming and J lost 1 base, with 9 bases between them. CDR3 amino acids: CASSPGTSYNEQFF. The CDR3 bases are TGTGCCAGCAGTCCCGGGACTTCCTACAATGAGCAGTTCTTC.

In its sample, this clonotype was seen many times. The chain is built from TRBV20-1 and TRBJ1-4; TRBD1 is a possible D gene (5 bases). V was shortened by 5 bases and J by 0 bases, with 7 bases between the two germline ends. This CDR3 spans 13 amino acids. The germline V gene encodes CDR1 DFQATT and CDR2 SNEGSKA (reference sequence). The DNA of the CDR3 is TGCAGTGCTCTGGGGCCAACTAATGAAAAACTGTTTTTT. Translation gives CSALGPTNEKLFF.

The chain joins TRBV12-3 or TRBV12-4 to TRBJ1-5, with 9 bases that match TRBD1. The V and J ends lost 8 bases and 1 base, in that order; junction bases with no gene match: 9. This CDR3 spans 16 amino acids. CDR3 residues: CASSGQGGVSNQPQHF. The DNA for the CDR3 is TGTGCCAGCTCGGGACAGGGAGGTGTCAGCAATCAGCCCCAGCATTTT.

V usage is TRBV20-1 and J usage is TRBJ1-2; 7 bases fit TRBD1. Unmatched junction bases numbered 7, after V lost 5 bases and J lost 4 bases. Germline lookup yields CDR1 DFQATT and CDR2 SNEGSKA (reference sequence). CDR3 length equals 13 residues. The DNA for the CDR3 is TGCAGTGCTGGTACAGGGGTTGCCTATGGCTACACCTTC. This gives the protein CSAGTGVAYGYTF.

This clonotype turned up a few times. The chain recombines TRBV7-2 with TRBJ1-5, with unresolved D. The CDR3 has 13 amino acids. CDR1 is SGHTA and CDR2 is FQGNSA in the germline V gene. Between the trimmed V and J ends, which lost 4 bases and 5 bases, there was a span of 9 bases. In nucleotides, the CDR3 is TGTGCCAGCAGCTCGGAGGGCTATCAGCCCCAGCATTTT. This gives the protein CASSSEGYQPQHF.

This clonotype was seen more than once but under ten times. J is TRBJ2-5 and V is TRBV6-5; TRBD1 matches 9 bases. Trimming removed 0 bases from V and 7 bases from J; junction bases left unmatched: 6. The CDR3 contains 15 residues. CDR1 is MNHEY and CDR2 is SVGAGI in the germline V gene. CDR3: CASSYSGDRAGTQYF. CDR3 nucleotides: TGTGCCAGCAGTTACTCGGGGGACAGGGCTGGGACCCAGTACTTC.

This clonotype has more than one count but fewer than ten. V usage is TRBV7-9 and J usage is TRBJ1-3; a possible D gene is TRBD1 (6 bases). Trimming removed 5 bases from V and 0 bases from J, with 14 bases in between. Germline V lookup: CDR1 SEHNR, CDR2 FQNEAQ (reference sequence). CDR3 size: 16 residues. CDR3 residues: CASSLRGQGSGNTIYF. In nucleotides, the CDR3 is TGTGCCAGCAGCCTAAGGGGACAAGGCTCTGGAAACACCATATATTTT.

This chain connects TRBV27 to TRBJ1-1, with TRBD1 matching over 7 bases. Germline assignment: CDR1 MNHEY and CDR2 SMNVEV (reference sequence). The CDR3 sequence is 13 residues long. V trimming: 3 bases; J trimming: 11 bases; junction bases outside the gene matches: 9. The CDR3 is CASSFHDRARAFF. Here the CDR3 DNA reads TGTGCCAGCAGTTTCCATGACAGGGCGAGGGCTTTCTTT.

The V and J genes are TRBV11-2 and TRBJ2-1; TRBD1 might be the D (6 bases). Trimming shortened V by 5 bases and J by 6 bases, and 14 bases separated the two germline ends. This CDR3 region has 14 residues. Germline CDR1 reads SGHAT; CDR2 reads FQNNGV. The CDR3 nucleotides read TGTGCCAGCAGCATCACAGGGAATCCCAATGAGCAGTTCTTC. Residues: CASSITGNPNEQFF. The full variable domain, its missing parts supplied by reference TRBV11-2 and TRBJ2-1, is EAGVAQSPRYKIIEKRQSVAFWCNPISGHATLYWYQQILGQGPKLLIQFQNNGVVDDSQLPKDRFSAERLKGVDSTLKIQPAKLEDSAVYLCASSITGNPNEQFFGPGTRLTVL.

This clonotype was seen once. The V gene is TRBV9, the J gene TRBJ2-1, with D unclear. V lost 3 bases and J lost 10, with 26 bases in between. Germline V gene sequence: CDR1 SGDLS, CDR2 YYNGEE. The CDR3 has 17 amino acids. CDR3 in DNA: TGTGCCAGCAGCGAGGCCCCTAGAGGATGGGGTGGTAGAGAGCAGTTCTTC. It yields the protein CASSEAPRGWGGREQFF.

The V call is TRBV12-3 or TRBV12-4, the J call TRBJ2-3, with D uncertain. The length of the CDR3 is 12 residues. V lost 3 bases and J lost 6, with 7 bases in between. The CDR3 sequence: CASSFVMDTQYF. DNA for the CDR3: TGTGCCAGCAGTTTCGTTATGGATACGCAGTATTTT.

The V call is TRBV6-5, the J call TRBJ1-5, with unresolved D. The germline gives CDR1 MNHEY, CDR2 SVGAGI. V shed 2 bases and J shed 5 bases, with 10 bases lying between them. The CDR3 sequence is 14 residues long. The CDR3 loop reads CASSYVAGHQPQHF. The CDR3 DNA is TGTGCCAGCAGTTACGTGGCGGGTCATCAGCCCCAGCATTTT.

The V gene is TRBV3-1, the J gene TRBJ2-4, with TRBD2 as a possible D gene (6 bases). Trimming removed 0 bases at V and 5 bases at J, with 11 bases between. This CDR3 spans 15 amino acids. From germline, CDR1 is LGHDT and CDR2 YNNKEL (reference sequence). CDR3 coding DNA: TGTGCCAGCAGCCAAGACGTTCTAGCGCAAAACATTCAGTACTTC. Its translation: CASSQDVLAQNIQYF. Full variable domain (rest looked up from reference TRBV3-1 and TRBJ2-4): DTAVSQTPKYLVTQMGNDKSIKCEQNLGHDTMYWYKQDSKKFLKIMFSYNNKELIINETVPNRFSPKSPDKAHLNLHINSLELGDSAVYFCASSQDVLAQNIQYFGAGTRLSVL.

The chain couples TRBV3-1 to TRBJ1-1; 7 bases map to TRBD1. CDR3 length equals 15 residues. The germline CDR1 and CDR2 sequences are LGHDT and YNNKEL (reference sequence). The ends lost 6 bases at V and 0 bases at J; junction bases unmatched: 7. For the CDR3, the DNA is TGTGCCAGCAGACTGAGGGGGCTAGTGAACACTGAAGCTTTCTTT. Translated, it gives CASRLRGLVNTEAFF.

The sample holds a few counts of this clonotype. The genes are TRBV6-6 and TRBJ1-2; D gene uncertain. CDR1 and CDR2 (germline): MNHNY, SVGAGI (reference sequence). The CDR3 has 11 residues. V gave up 0 bases and J gave up 8 bases, with 4 bases separating them. The CDR3 DNA reads TGTGCCAGCAGTTACTCGAACGGCTACACCTTC. Translation: CASSYSNGYTF.

This clonotype was observed a few times. V usage is TRBV28 and J usage is TRBJ1-1, with 9 bases fitting TRBD1. The CDR3 has 14 residues. Germline V gene sequence: CDR1 MDHEN, CDR2 SYDVKM. Unmatched junction bases numbered 4, after V lost 5 bases and J lost 3 bases. CDR3 amino acids: CASSLGQGDTEAFF. The CDR3 nucleotides are TGTGCCAGCAGTCTGGGACAGGGCGACACTGAAGCTTTCTTT.

The V call is TRBV7-2, the J call TRBJ2-5, with 7 bases fitting TRBD1. CDR1 is SGHTA, CDR2 FQGNSA, per germline. This CDR3 is 13 amino acids long. The V gene end was trimmed by 5 bases and the J gene end by 4 bases; junction bases not matched to a gene: 4. The CDR3 protein is CASSNRGGETQYF. In nucleotides, the CDR3 is TGTGCCAGCAGCAACAGGGGTGGAGAGACCCAGTACTTC. The whole variable domain, filled in from reference TRBV7-2 and TRBJ2-5, reads GAGVSQSPSNKVTEKGKDVELRCDPISGHTALYWYRQSLGQGLEFLIYFQGNSAPDKSGLPSDRFSAERTGGSVSTLTIQRTQQEDSAVYLCASSNRGGETQYFGPGTRLLVL.

In its sample, this clonotype was seen a few times. This chain joins TRBV5-6 and TRBJ1-4, with TRBD1 matching over 11 bases. There are 16 residues in the CDR3. V gave up 2 bases and J gave up 10 bases; unmatched junction bases: 10. The germline CDR1 and CDR2 sequences are SGHDT and YYEEEE. This chain's CDR3 is CASSFVAGTGGGKLFF. CDR3 DNA: TGTGCCAGCAGCTTTGTAGCGGGGACAGGGGGAGGAAAACTGTTTTTT.